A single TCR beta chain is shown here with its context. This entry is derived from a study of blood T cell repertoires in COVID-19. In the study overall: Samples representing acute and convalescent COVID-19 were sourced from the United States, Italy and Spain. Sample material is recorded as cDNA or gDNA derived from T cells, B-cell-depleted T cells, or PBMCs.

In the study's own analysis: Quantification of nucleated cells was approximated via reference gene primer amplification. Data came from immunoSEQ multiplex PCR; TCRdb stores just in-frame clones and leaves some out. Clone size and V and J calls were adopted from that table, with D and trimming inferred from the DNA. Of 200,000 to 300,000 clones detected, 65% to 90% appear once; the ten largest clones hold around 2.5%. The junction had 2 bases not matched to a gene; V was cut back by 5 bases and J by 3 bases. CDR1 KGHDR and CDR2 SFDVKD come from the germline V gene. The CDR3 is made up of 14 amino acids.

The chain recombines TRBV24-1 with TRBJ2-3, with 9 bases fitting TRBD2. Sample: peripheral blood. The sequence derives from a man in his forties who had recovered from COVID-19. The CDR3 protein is CATSGTSGTDTQYF. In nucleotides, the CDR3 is TGTGCCACCAGTGGAACTAGCGGGACAGATACGCAGTATTTT.